Each of the 21 T cell receptor beta chains below was sequenced from the same sample in a study of T cells in Graves' hyperthyroidism and ophthalmopathy. Amplification of TCR beta CDR3 regions was performed using RNA transcripts as template. The primer set for the first-round RT-PCR of the TCR CDR3 was HTBI. TCRdb re-called the multiplex PCR reads through MiXCR, storing one row per CDR3 protein. The profile covers 600,000 to 900,000 distinct CDR3 sequences, with roughly 17% appearing a single time and under 10% taken by the ten largest. Sequencing was performed on blood. These receptors came from a man aged 18 to 29 with Graves' hyperthyroidism.

This clonotype was seen ten or more times. The chain combines TRBV7-2 with TRBJ2-2; TRBD2 agrees at 8 bases. The V gene's germline CDR1 is SGHTA and CDR2 FQGNSA. CDR3 size: 15 residues. With 6 bases clipped from V and 1 base from J, the junction kept 4 bases outside the gene matches. The CDR3 DNA reads as TGTGCCAGCAGATTCCTAGCGGGGAACACCGGGGAGCTGTTTTTT. Amino acid sequence: CASRFLAGNTGELFF.

The chain uses TRBV13 and TRBJ2-7; 8 bases match TRBD1. Germline CDR1 reads PRHDT; CDR2 reads FYEKMQ (reference sequence). The CDR3 covers 15 residues. The V and J ends lost 3 bases and 2 bases, in that order; junction bases with no gene match: 6. CDR3 coding DNA: TGTGCCAGCAGCTTGGGGACAGGAATCACCTACGAGCAGTACTTC. This gives the protein CASSLGTGITYEQYF.

The chain has TRBV6-2 or TRBV6-3 and TRBJ2-4; D is tentatively TRBD1 or TRBD2 (5 bases each). The CDR3 sequence is 15 residues long. Germline values: CDR1 MNHEY, CDR2 SVGEGT. V lost 2 bases and J lost 0, with 8 bases in between. The CDR3 protein is CASSYEGTAKNIQYF. The DNA for the CDR3 is TGTGCCAGCAGTTACGAGGGGACAGCCAAAAACATTCAGTACTTC.

This clonotype has ten or more counts. The chain carries TRBV11-1 and TRBJ2-1; 9 bases are shared with TRBD2. The CDR3 sequence is 17 residues long. Germline V lookup: CDR1 SGHAT, CDR2 FQDESV (reference sequence). V dropped 5 bases and J dropped 2; count of bases not matched to a gene: 10. Here the CDR3 reads CASSLRPSGRTYNEQFF. Here the CDR3 DNA reads TGTGCCAGCAGCCTTCGACCGAGCGGGAGGACCTACAATGAGCAGTTCTTC.

The sample holds many counts of this clonotype. The V gene is TRBV15, the J gene TRBJ2-5; D is unresolved. This CDR3 spans 12 amino acids. CDR1 is LNHNV and CDR2 is YYDKDF in the germline V gene (reference sequence). V was cut by 5 bases and J by 1 base, with 5 bases left in between. As DNA, the CDR3 is TGTGCCACCAGCGGCAGCCAAGAGACCCAGTACTTC. Its translation is CATSGSQETQYF.

This clonotype was counted ten times or more. The chain links TRBV20-1 to TRBJ2-7; 7 positions match TRBD2. The CDR3 length is 12 residues. CDR1 DFQATT and CDR2 SNEGSKA come from the germline V gene (reference sequence). V shed 7 bases, J shed 6 bases, and the junction held 9 bases outside the gene matches. The CDR3 loop is CSVGLGSTEQYF. The CDR3 nucleotides read TGCAGTGTTGGACTAGGCAGTACCGAGCAGTACTTC.

This clonotype was recorded at least ten times. The chain employs TRBV28 and TRBJ2-3, with TRBD2 identical over 7 bases. The CDR3 spans 16 residues. The germline V gene has CDR1 MDHEN and CDR2 SYDVKM. The junction had 8 bases not matched to a gene; V was cut back by 2 bases and J by 3 bases. CDR3 loop: CASSLPAGKWTDTQYF. CDR3 nucleotides: TGTGCCAGCAGTTTACCAGCGGGAAAGTGGACAGATACGCAGTATTTT.

The chain recombines TRBV7-9 with TRBJ1-2; D gene uncertain. The CDR3 extends over 15 amino acids. Germline V gives CDR1 SEHNR, CDR2 FQNEAQ (reference sequence). Between the trimmed V and J ends, which lost 3 bases and 1 base, there was a span of 12 bases. The CDR3 spells CASSLHTEINYGYTF. In DNA, the CDR3 is TGTGCCAGCAGCTTGCACACCGAGATTAACTATGGCTACACCTTC. Together with reference TRBV7-9 and TRBJ1-2, the CDR3 gives the full variable domain: DTGVSQNPRHKITKRGQNVTFRCDPISEHNRLYWYRQTLGQGPEFLTYFQNEAQLEKSRLLSDRFSAERPKGSFSTLEIQRTEQGDSAMYLCASSLHTEINYGYTFGSGTRLTVV.

Ten or more counts support this clonotype. V and J are TRBV3-1 and TRBJ1-1; 10 bases match TRBD1. This CDR3 spans 18 amino acids. Germline CDR1 and CDR2: LGHDT and YNNKEL (reference sequence). The J segment lost 0 bases and the V segment lost 3 bases, leaving 10 bases of the junction unmatched. In nucleotides, the CDR3 is TGTGCCAGCAGCCAGACAGGGGGCGAGATCCAAATGAACACTGAAGCTTTCTTT. It specifies CASSQTGGEIQMNTEAFF.

This clonotype was observed a few times. The chain joins TRBV4-1 to TRBJ2-7; 15 positions agree with TRBD2. V lost 3 bases and J lost 7; bases outside the gene matches: 16. The CDR3 runs to 19 residues. Germline CDR1 and CDR2: MGHRA and YSYEKL. The CDR3 bases are TGCGCCAGCAGCCATCAAGGGGGACTAGCGGGAGGTCCCAGGGGAGAGCAGTACTTC. It encodes CASSHQGGLAGGPRGEQYF.

The CDR3 nucleotides are TGTGCCAGCAGTTATTCGACCCGCGGGAGTGACGAGCAGTACTTC. The encoded protein is CASSYSTRGSDEQYF. V gene TRBV6-1 combines with J gene TRBJ2-7; 7 bases match TRBD2. Germline V gene sequence: CDR1 MNHNS, CDR2 SASEGT. The CDR3 has 15 residues. J gave up 5 bases and V 5 bases, and 12 bases lay outside the gene matches.

This clonotype was seen more than once but under ten times. The chain links TRBV6-1 to TRBJ1-5, with TRBD1 matching 10 bases. V dropped 4 bases and J dropped 6; count of bases not matched to a gene: 12. The CDR3 sequence is 17 residues long. Germline V gene data show CDR1 as MNHNS and CDR2 as SASEGT. CDR3 nucleotide sequence: TGTGCCAGCAGTGGTTATCGACAGGGGGCGTTAGTTCAGCCCCAGCATTTT. Translation: CASSGYRQGALVQPQHF.

This clonotype was observed many times. This chain connects TRBV30 to TRBJ2-1; 11 positions match TRBD2. Trimming cost V 0 bases and J 8 bases; bases outside gene matches: 6. This CDR3 is 15 amino acids long. The V gene's germline CDR1 is GTSNPN and CDR2 SVGIG (reference sequence). The CDR3 loop reads CAWSVLTSGSDEQFF. The CDR3 DNA follows: TGTGCCTGGAGTGTCCTTACTAGCGGGAGTGATGAGCAGTTCTTC.

This clonotype was counted only a few times. The chain couples TRBV4-1 to TRBJ2-7; tentative D call: TRBD2 (5 bases). The germline V and J ends were trimmed by 0 bases and 3 bases, with 12 bases remaining between them. This CDR3 has 15 amino acids. Germline V lookup: CDR1 MGHRA, CDR2 YSYEKL. CDR3 protein: CASSQDPGRGYEQYF. CDR3 DNA: TGCGCCAGCAGCCAAGATCCAGGCCGGGGCTACGAGCAGTACTTC.

The chain has TRBV4-1 and TRBJ1-4; the D is unclear. CDR3 length equals 17 residues. In germline, CDR1 is MGHRA, CDR2 YSYEKL. V lost 6 bases and J lost 0, with 17 bases in between. CDR3 protein: CASRVSGRGATNEKLFF. The CDR3 DNA reads TGCGCCAGCAGGGTTTCCGGACGCGGTGCAACTAATGAAAAACTGTTTTTT.

This clonotype was seen many times. This chain joins TRBV2 and TRBJ2-3, with D possibly TRBD2 on 5 matching bases. From germline, CDR1 is SNHLY and CDR2 FYNNEI. The CDR3 consists of 15 residues. Trimming took 1 base from V and 1 from J, leaving 9 bases between them. CDR3 region: CASSEDRGGTDTQYF. CDR3 nucleotides: TGTGCCAGCAGTGAAGATCGGGGAGGCACAGATACGCAGTATTTT.

This clonotype was counted between two and nine times. V usage is TRBV4-1 and J usage is TRBJ1-1; D is perhaps TRBD1 (6 bases). V was clipped by 6 bases and J by 3 bases, with 20 bases between them. Germline V gene data show CDR1 as MGHRA and CDR2 as YSYEKL. The CDR3 runs to 16 residues. The DNA for the CDR3 is TGCGCCAGCAGATATAGGAATACAGGGTTGGACACTGAAGCTTTCTTT. Protein: CASRYRNTGLDTEAFF.

This clonotype was counted only a few times. CDR3 sequence reads: CASTPTNTGELFF. CDR3 DNA sequence: TGTGCCAGCACGCCTACGAACACCGGGGAGCTGTTTTTT. V gene TRBV6-1 combines with J gene TRBJ2-2, with no clear D. CDR3 length equals 13 residues. V lost 7 bases and J lost 0, with 6 bases in between. Germline V gene lookup returns CDR1 MNHNS and CDR2 SASEGT.

Regarding this clonotype: At one of its ends the junction is not consistent with the germline gene, which may arise from a read error. The chain couples TRBV10-2 to TRBJ1-2; TRBD1 agrees at 8 bases. CDR3 length: 14 amino acids. CDR1 and CDR2 (germline): WSHSY, SAAADI. CDR3 protein: CASSDDRGDYGHTF. The CDR3, as DNA: TGCGCCAGCAGTGACGACAGGGGTGACTATGGCCACACCTTC.

The chain links TRBV3-1 to TRBJ2-4; 8 bases fit TRBD2. Germline V gene sequence: CDR1 LGHDT, CDR2 YNNKEL (reference sequence). CDR3 length equals 17 residues. J lost 8 bases, V lost 1 base, and 13 bases had no gene match. The CDR3 nucleotides read TGTGCCAGCAGCCAAGTTCCCAGCGGGAGTATCTGGGACATTCAGTACTTC. Translated: CASSQVPSGSIWDIQYF. The variable domain in full, completed from reference TRBV3-1 and TRBJ2-4, reads DTAVSQTPKYLVTQMGNDKSIKCEQNLGHDTMYWYKQDSKKFLKIMFSYNNKELIINETVPNRFSPKSPDKAHLNLHINSLELGDSAVYFCASSQVPSGSIWDIQYFGAGTRLSVL.

This CDR3 is CASSSRDRDTGELFF. CDR3 coding DNA: TGTGCCAGTAGTTCCCGGGACAGGGACACCGGGGAGCTGTTTTTT. This sequence joins TRBV19 and TRBJ2-2; TRBD1 aligns across 9 bases. After removal of 5 bases from V and 3 bases from J, the junction contained 4 bases not matched to a gene. Germline V gives CDR1 LNHDA, CDR2 SQIVND (reference sequence). The CDR3 spans 15 residues.